This TCR beta chain emerged from a study of cytomegalovirus exposure and HLA in healthy donors. For the study at large: Caucasian-associated ancestry cluster membership applied to 75% to 85% of approximately 420 genotyped donors. Study conclusions and caveats: Looking again later, the authors saw that most CMV-associated TCR beta chains seemed HLA-restricted.

This CDR3 is built from 18 residues. V dropped 4 bases and J dropped 2; count of bases not matched to a gene: 9. The germline V gene encodes CDR1 SGDLS and CDR2 YYNGEE. A note on this clone: Its target is not known.

Primers included in the PCR were 60 Vbeta and 13 Jbeta primers. Sequenced by immunoSEQ multiplex PCR; TCRdb stores in-frame clones only, minus some. The table has 150,000 or so clones, over 75% seen once; the top ten hold about 9.3%. Sequenced input: PBMCs. The clonotype originates from a man between 18 and 35 years old in good health and CMV-seropositive. This chain links TRBV9 with TRBJ1-6, with 10 bases aligning to TRBD1. The CDR3 loop reads CASSPGWTGGTYNSPLHF. CDR3 in DNA: TGTGCCAGCAGCCCCGGTTGGACAGGGGGGACCTATAATTCACCCCTCCACTTT.